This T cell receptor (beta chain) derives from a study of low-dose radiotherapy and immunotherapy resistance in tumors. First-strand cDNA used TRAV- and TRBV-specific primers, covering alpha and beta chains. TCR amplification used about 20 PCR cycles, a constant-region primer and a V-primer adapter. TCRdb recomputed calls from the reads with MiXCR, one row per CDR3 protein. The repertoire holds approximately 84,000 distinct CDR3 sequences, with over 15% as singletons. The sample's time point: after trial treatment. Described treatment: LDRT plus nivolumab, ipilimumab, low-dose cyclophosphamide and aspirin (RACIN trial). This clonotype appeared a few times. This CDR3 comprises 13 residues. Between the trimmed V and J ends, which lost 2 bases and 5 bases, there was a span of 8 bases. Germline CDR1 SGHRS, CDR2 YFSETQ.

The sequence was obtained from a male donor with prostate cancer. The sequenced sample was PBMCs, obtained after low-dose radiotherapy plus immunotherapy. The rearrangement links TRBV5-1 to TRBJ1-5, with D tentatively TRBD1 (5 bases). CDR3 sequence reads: CASSFGGDQPQHF. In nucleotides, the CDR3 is TGCGCCAGCAGCTTTGGAGGGGATCAGCCCCAGCATTTT. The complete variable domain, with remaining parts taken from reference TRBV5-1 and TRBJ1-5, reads KAGVTQTPRYLIKTRGQQVTLSCSPISGHRSVSWYQQTPGQGLQFLFEYFSETQRNKGNFPGRFSGRQFSNSRSEMNVSTLELGDSALYLCASSFGGDQPQHFGDGTRLSIL.